These 19 T cell receptor beta chains share one sample of origin, sequenced in a study of cytomegalovirus exposure and HLA in healthy donors. The PCR ran on 60 Vbeta and 13 Jbeta primers. Assay: immunoSEQ multiplex PCR; the TCRdb copy retains only in-frame clones and omits some. The sample carries some 98,000 clones, more than 70% recorded once. What was sequenced was PBMCs. These receptors originate from a female donor in good health and CMV-seronegative.

This chain connects TRBV29-1 to TRBJ1-1; tentatively, D is TRBD1 (6 bases). The germline gives CDR1 SQVTM, CDR2 ANQGSEA. The CDR3 is 13 residues long. V was trimmed by 4 bases and J by 3 bases, leaving 12 bases between them. The CDR3 protein is CSVVMYRDTEAFF. Here the CDR3 DNA reads TGCAGCGTTGTTATGTACAGGGACACTGAAGCTTTCTTT.

The chain employs TRBV5-4 and TRBJ1-2; unclear D gene. CDR3 length: 13 amino acids. The germline V and J ends were trimmed by 4 bases and 8 bases, with 15 bases remaining between them. In germline, CDR1 is SGHNT, CDR2 YYREEE (reference sequence). This CDR3 is CASSQDEAGGYTF. The CDR3 DNA follows: TGTGCCAGCAGCCAAGATGAGGCCGGGGGCTACACCTTC.

The gene calls are TRBV28 and TRBJ1-1; no firm D call. With 7 bases removed from V and 11 bases from J, the gap between germline ends came to 23 bases. Germline V gives CDR1 MDHEN, CDR2 SYDVKM. This CDR3 has 14 residues. The CDR3 sequence: CASTRPFSSRDAFF. Written as DNA, the CDR3 is TGTGCCAGCACCCGCCCTTTTTCGTCCCGGGATGCTTTCTTT. The variable domain in full, with the rest retrieved from reference TRBV28 and TRBJ1-1, is DVKVTQSSRYLVKRTGEKVFLECVQDMDHENMFWYRQDPGLGLRLIYFSYDVKMKEKGDIPEGYSVSREKKERFSLILESASTNQTSMYLCASTRPFSSRDAFFGQGTRLTVV.

The chain joins TRBV7-8 to TRBJ1-2; the match to TRBD1 covers 9 bases. This CDR3 has 16 amino acids. The junction had 13 bases not matched to a gene; V was cut back by 8 bases and J by 3 bases. The germline V gene has CDR1 SGHVS and CDR2 FQNEAQ. CDR3 residues: CASSQGGTGSHYGYTF. CDR3 DNA: TGTGCCAGCTCTCAAGGCGGGACAGGGAGTCACTATGGCTACACCTTC.

This clone showed up just a few times. The rearrangement links TRBV5-1 to TRBJ1-6; 11 bases line up with TRBD1. V shed 2 bases and J 9 bases; nucleotides not matched to a gene: 10. Germline CDR1 is SGHRS and CDR2 is YFSETQ. The CDR3 length is 17 residues. CDR3 protein: CASSLGTGGSVGSPLHF. CDR3 DNA: TGCGCCAGCAGCTTAGGGACAGGGGGTTCCGTGGGTTCACCCCTCCACTTT.

V is TRBV19 and J is TRBJ1-4; D is unclear. The CDR3 runs 17 residues. V lost 1 base to trimming and J lost 8 bases, with 20 bases between them. Germline-derived CDR1 and CDR2 are LNHDA and SQIVND (reference sequence). In DNA, the CDR3 is TGTGCCAGTAGTATAGGGAAGTCACCAACAAGAGGGGAAAAACTGTTTTTT. Its translation is CASSIGKSPTRGEKLFF.

This chain connects TRBV28 to TRBJ2-7, with D tentatively TRBD2 (6 bases). This CDR3 has 15 amino acids. CDR1 is MDHEN and CDR2 is SYDVKM in the germline V gene. Trimming shortened V by 4 bases and J by 3 bases, and 16 bases separated the two germline ends. The CDR3 protein is CASSSSGGKVYEQYF. The CDR3 region has the DNA TGTGCCAGCAGTTCGTCGGGCGGGAAGGTCTACGAGCAGTACTTC. Full variable domain (remainder filled in from reference TRBV28 and TRBJ2-7): DVKVTQSSRYLVKRTGEKVFLECVQDMDHENMFWYRQDPGLGLRLIYFSYDVKMKEKGDIPEGYSVSREKKERFSLILESASTNQTSMYLCASSSSGGKVYEQYFGPGTRLTVT.

CDR3 in amino acids: CASSLGLSGYTDTQYF. For the CDR3, the DNA is TGCGCCAGCAGCTTGGGCCTCAGCGGATACACAGATACGCAGTATTTT. The gene calls are TRBV5-1 and TRBJ2-3, with a weak D call TRBD2 (5 bases). Germline V gene lookup returns CDR1 SGHRS and CDR2 YFSETQ. V dropped 0 bases and J dropped 2 bases, with 13 bases sitting between them. The CDR3 sequence is 16 residues long.

The chain recombines TRBV18 with TRBJ1-5; a weak D match, TRBD1 (6 bases). V lost 0 bases and J lost 3, with 9 bases in between. CDR3 length equals 15 residues. From germline, CDR1 is KGHSH and CDR2 LQKENI. This chain's CDR3 is CASSPPGTFNQPQHF. The CDR3 DNA reads as TGTGCCAGCTCACCACCCGGGACATTCAATCAGCCCCAGCATTTT.

This rearrangement joins TRBV28 to TRBJ1-1; TRBD1 matches at 7 bases. From germline, CDR1 is MDHEN and CDR2 SYDVKM. The CDR3 totals 15 residues. Trimming cost V 8 bases and J 5 bases; bases outside gene matches: 14. CDR3 sequence: CASLTQGLRGTEAFF. The CDR3 nucleotides read TGTGCCAGCCTAACACAGGGGTTGAGAGGAACTGAAGCTTTCTTT.

The CDR3 nucleotides are TGTGCCACCAGCAGAGATCTTGTTGGCTACACCTTC. Translating it yields CATSRDLVGYTF. The gene calls are TRBV15 and TRBJ1-2, with D unclear. V lost 0 bases, J lost 7 bases, and 6 bases lay in between. The CDR3 has 12 amino acids. The germline CDR1 and CDR2 sequences are LNHNV and YYDKDF (reference sequence).

The J gene is TRBJ2-1, the V gene TRBV27, with D unclear. Trimming stripped 3 bases from V and 0 bases from J, with 9 bases between. Germline V gene lookup returns CDR1 MNHEY and CDR2 SMNVEV (reference sequence). This CDR3 region has 15 residues. The CDR3 reads CASSLETSSYNEQFF. CDR3 sequence (DNA): TGTGCCAGCAGTTTGGAGACGAGCTCCTACAATGAGCAGTTCTTC.

The chain joins TRBV19 to TRBJ1-2; 8 nucleotides agree with TRBD1. The CDR3 is 15 residues long. Germline assignment: CDR1 LNHDA and CDR2 SQIVND (reference sequence). Losses at the gene ends were 4 bases for V and 3 bases for J; bases not matched to a gene: 7. The DNA of the CDR3 is TGTGCCAGTAGTAATCCAGGGGGCGCGGACTATGGCTACACCTTC. Its translation is CASSNPGGADYGYTF.

The J gene is TRBJ2-5, the V gene TRBV18; 9 bases agree with TRBD2. The CDR3 sequence is 17 residues long. The germline V gene has CDR1 KGHSH and CDR2 LQKENI. The J segment lost 5 bases and the V segment lost 0 bases, leaving 10 bases of the junction unmatched. CDR3 protein: CASSPPAGGPQGETQYF. Written as DNA, the CDR3 is TGTGCCAGCTCACCACCCGCGGGAGGGCCTCAAGGGGAGACCCAGTACTTC. Full variable domain (remainder filled in from reference TRBV18 and TRBJ2-5): NAGVMQNPRHLVRRRGQEARLRCSPMKGHSHVYWYRQLPEEGLKFMVYLQKENIIDESGMPKERFSAEFPKEGPSILRIQQVVRGDSAAYFCASSPPAGGPQGETQYFGPGTRLLVL.

As DNA, the CDR3 is TGTGCCAGTAGTATTAGCGGAGGCCGCGAGCAGTACTTC. It specifies CASSISGGREQYF. The chain couples TRBV19 to TRBJ2-7, with a tentative D call TRBD2 (6 bases). Per germline, CDR1 LNHDA and CDR2 SQIVND (reference sequence). The CDR3 covers 13 residues. Trimming cost V 3 bases and J 6 bases, with 12 bases left between them. The full variable domain, in which reference TRBV19 and TRBJ2-7 provide the parts outside the CDR3, is DGGITQSPKYLFRKEGQNVTLSCEQNLNHDAMYWYRQDPGQGLRLIYYSQIVNDFQKGDIAEGYSVSREKKESFPLTVTSAQKNPTAFYLCASSISGGREQYFGPGTRLTVT.

The chain combines TRBV21-1 with TRBJ2-1; TRBD2, the table's D call, lacks a check against the DNA. TRBV21-1 is tagged as a pseudogene. This CDR3 region has 15 residues. CDR3 coding DNA: TGTGCCAGCAGCACCGGGAAGACTAGTCTCGATGAGCAGTTCTTC. Translation: CASSTGKTSLDEQFF.

The rearrangement links TRBV5-6 to TRBJ2-7, with TRBD2 matching 10 bases. Per the germline V gene, CDR1 is SGHDT and CDR2 is YYEEEE. V lost 1 base and J lost 7; bases outside the gene matches: 8. CDR3 length equals 15 residues. CDR3 nucleotide sequence: TGTGCCAGCAGCTTGCGGGCTAGCGGGAGCGTAGAGCAGTACTTC. As protein: CASSLRASGSVEQYF.

The rearrangement joins TRBV29-1 to TRBJ2-3; 7 bases match TRBD2. Germline CDR1 is SQVTM and CDR2 is ANQGSEA. J lost 3 bases, V lost 1 base, and 1 base had no gene match. This CDR3 is built from 13 residues. The CDR3 nucleotides are TGCAGCGTTGAAGGGGAGGGAACAGATACGCAGTATTTT. This codes for CSVEGEGTDTQYF.

V is TRBV5-5 and J is TRBJ2-6; D is possibly TRBD1 (6 bases). Trimming removed 3 bases at V and 2 bases at J, with 12 bases between. The length of the CDR3 is 16 residues. Germline V gene sequence: CDR1 SGHKS, CDR2 YYEKEE (reference sequence). The chain's CDR3 is CASSSRQDAGANVLTF. For the CDR3, the DNA is TGTGCCAGCAGCTCGAGACAGGACGCTGGGGCCAACGTCCTGACTTTC. Full variable domain (rest looked up from reference TRBV5-5 and TRBJ2-6): DAGVTQSPTHLIKTRGQQVTLRCSPISGHKSVSWYQQVLGQGPQFIFQYYEKEERGRGNFPDRFSARQFPNYSSELNVNALLLGDSALYLCASSSRQDAGANVLTFGAGSRLTVL.